This entry lists 2 T cell receptor beta chains sequenced from one sample in a study of T cell responses to AZD1222 COVID-19 vaccine. Sequencing was performed with immunoSEQ multiplex PCR; in TCRdb, only in-frame clones are kept and a portion is missing. The data contain some 160,000 clones, 90% to 95% of them singletons. The source material was peripheral blood, sampled on day 0 of AZD1222 vaccination. All receptors derive from an adult in good health.

A note on this clone: Other nucleotide sequences in the sample specify the same CDR3. The rearrangement uses TRBV5-1 and TRBJ1-3; D not resolved. The ends were cut back, 0 bases at V and 4 bases at J, with 8 bases in the middle. The CDR3 has 14 residues. Germline V gene sequence: CDR1 SGHRS, CDR2 YFSETQ. Here the CDR3 DNA reads TGCGCCAGCAGCTTGGAGGCAGCAGGAAACACCATATATTTT. This sequence encodes CASSLEAAGNTIYF.

This clone was observed a single time. The chain employs TRBV5-1 and TRBJ2-7; D may be TRBD1 (5 bases). CDR3 length equals 14 residues. The V gene's germline CDR1 is SGHRS and CDR2 YFSETQ. V was cut by 4 bases and J by 3 bases, with 14 bases left in between. CDR3 DNA sequence: TGCGCCAGCAGCCCCATGACAGACTTCTACGAGCAGTACTTC. Protein product: CASSPMTDFYEQYF.